The subject of this entry is one TCR beta chain. As processed by the authors: Amplification from reference gene primers served as the basis for estimated nucleated cell counts. Data came from immunoSEQ multiplex PCR; TCRdb stores just in-frame clones and leaves some out. V and J calls and clone size are given by that table; D and trimming were obtained from the DNA. The repertoire has approximately 290,000 clones, approximately 90% of them found once; the top ten carry approximately 0.84%. This sample is drawn from a study of blood T cell repertoires in COVID-19. About the study: Material from acute and convalescent COVID-19 was sourced from the United States, Italy and Spain. Sample material is recorded as cDNA or gDNA derived from T cells, B-cell-depleted T cells, or PBMCs.

CDR1 is MNHEY and CDR2 is SVGEGT in the germline V gene. V lost 0 bases, J lost 6 bases, and 6 bases stayed unmatched. CDR3 size: 15 residues. This rearrangement joins TRBV6-2 or TRBV6-3 to TRBJ1-2, with 8 bases lining up with TRBD1. The sequence came from a man between 25 and 39 years old with acute or convalescent COVID-19. Specimen: peripheral blood. The CDR3 loop is CASSYSYRGANGYTF. CDR3 nucleotide sequence: TGTGCCAGCAGTTACTCTTACAGGGGGGCGAATGGCTACACCTTC.